Listed below are T cell receptor beta chains from one sample, sequenced in a study of T cell responses to AZD1222 COVID-19 vaccine. Generated by immunoSEQ multiplex PCR, the TCRdb table keeps only in-frame clones and is missing some. The sample lists 150,000 to 200,000 clones; 88% were seen once. Sequencing was performed on peripheral blood, taken 28 days after the second AZD1222 dose. Receptor source: an adult who received the AZD1222 COVID-19 vaccine. Both conserved end residues are part of each CDR3. The D gene is left open where the match is weak. For some rows the clone size is stated as once, few or many, or as a class when expanded; others skip it.

>TRBJ1-2|NA|TRBV30|NA
CAWIWSSDYGYTF
TGTGCCTGGATTTGGAGTAGCGACTATGGCTACACCTTC
>TRBJ1-4|TRBD1|TRBV2|NA
CASSLGQINEKLFF
TGTGCCAGCAGTTTGGGACAGATAAATGAAAAACTGTTTTTT
>TRBJ2-1|TRBD1|TRBV28|NA
CASSPGGLAYNEQFF
TGTGCCAGCAGTCCAGGGGGTCTCGCCTACAATGAGCAGTTCTTC
>TRBJ2-7|NA|TRBV7-3|NA
CASSLKDPDPVRGWSHEQYF
TGTGCCAGCAGCTTAAAGGACCCCGACCCCGTCCGGGGATGGTCCCACGAGCAGTACTTC
>TRBJ2-1|NA|TRBV19|NA
CASSIEDSSFSYNEQFF
TGTGCCAGTAGTATCGAGGACAGTAGCTTCTCCTACAATGAGCAGTTCTTC
>TRBJ1-6|NA|TRBV6-2/TRBV6-3|NA
CASSYSAVLPLHF
TGTGCCAGCAGTTACTCGGCAGTCCTTCCCCTCCACTTT
>TRBJ2-7|TRBD2|TRBV28|NA
CASRRWEGPDEQYF
TGTGCCAGCAGGAGGTGGGAGGGCCCGGACGAGCAGTACTTC
>TRBJ2-7|NA|TRBV23-1|NA
CASHLRDLLYEQYF
TGCGCCAGCCACTTGCGGGACCTACTCTACGAGCAGTACTTC
>TRBJ1-1|NA|TRBV7-3|NA
CASSRGRNTEAFF
TGTGCCAGCAGCAGGGGCAGGAACACTGAAGCTTTCTTT
>TRBJ1-5|NA|TRBV6-5|NA
CASIAYSNQPQHF
TGTGCCAGCATCGCATATAGCAATCAGCCCCAGCATTTT
>TRBJ2-7|NA|TRBV15|once
CATSRGGRGSYEQYF
TGTGCCACCAGCAGAGGGGGCCGGGGCTCCTACGAGCAGTACTTC
>TRBJ1-5|NA|TRBV6-2/TRBV6-3|NA
CASSSGQYYNQPQHF
TGTGCCAGCAGTTCGGGACAATACTACAATCAGCCCCAGCATTTT
>TRBJ2-7|NA|TRBV2|NA
CASRTQGSNLLNSPPKQYF
TGTGCCAGCAGGACGCAGGGGTCTAACCTTTTAAACTCCCCACCAAAGCAGTACTTC
>TRBJ1-1|NA|TRBV19|NA
CASTGVVEAFF
TGTGCCAGTACCGGGGTGGTGGAAGCTTTCTTT